This entry describes one T cell receptor (beta chain). The CDR3 consists of 16 residues. Germline loops: CDR1 GTSNPN, CDR2 SVGIG (reference sequence). Germline trimming cut 2 bases from V and 3 bases from J; bases unmatched to any gene: 11. The sample originates from a study of blood T cell repertoires in COVID-19. Overall study: The analysed material was cDNA or gDNA that came from T cells, B-cell-depleted T cells, or PBMCs.

Per the original data handling: Reference gene primer amplification yielded estimated nucleated cell counts. Using immunoSEQ multiplex PCR, the repertoire was profiled, and TCRdb retains in-frame clones only, with some absent. The V and J calls and the clone size are those of that table, but D and trimming were determined from the DNA. Among roughly 200,000 clones listed, approximately 85% were seen once. The receptor's source is a woman between 55 and 75 years old with acute or convalescent COVID-19. The sequenced sample was peripheral blood. V and J are TRBV30 and TRBJ1-1; TRBD1 matches at 8 bases. The CDR3 sequence is CAWSRGRGLGDTEAFF. CDR3 DNA: TGTGCCTGGAGTAGGGGCAGGGGGCTAGGGGACACTGAAGCTTTCTTT.